The next 14 T cell receptor beta chains were all read from a single sample in a study of CD8+ T cells in alopecia areata listed by TCRdb under 2018. The library came from the immunoSEQ multiplex PCR assay. RNA was extracted from all samples and reverse transcribed into cDNA, which served as template for TCR sequencing. TCRdb holds this immuneACCESS table with in-frame rearrangements only. Some clones are missing; in checked studies, unresolved V genes explain under half, and the rest has no known cause. Here the sample lists about 110,000 clones, none seen once only. The leading ten clones occupy about 20% of the sample. The sequenced sample was lesional skin. The receptors come from a C3H/HeJ mouse with alopecia areata. This mouse strain bears the MHC haplotype H2-k.

Of note for this clone: The gene names given are mouse names. The read falls 4 residues short of the CDR3 end, and the missing part is taken from the germline J gene. This chain links TRBV13-1 with TRBJ1-4, with 9 bases matching TRBD1. The CDR3 is made up of 16 amino acids. Germline loops: CDR1 NSHNY, CDR2 SYGAGN. The trim removed 0 bases at V and 6 bases at J, leaving 6 bases unmatched. The part of the CDR3 DNA that was read is TGTGCCAGCAGTGATGTAGGGGGACAGGGTCACGAA. Its protein product is CASSDVGGQGHE. The full CDR3 sequence reads CASSDVGGQGHERLFF.

This clone was counted a few times. Genes and germline are mouse. The CDR3 end lies 4 residues beyond the end of the read and is filled in from the germline J gene. The chain employs TRBV19 and TRBJ2-4, with 7 bases that match TRBD1. This CDR3 spans 14 amino acids. Per the germline V gene, CDR1 is FNHDT and CDR2 is SITEND (reference sequence). This chain's CDR3 is CASSIPGTENTLYF. The DNA read from the CDR3 is TGTGCCAGCAGTATACCCGGGACAGAAAAC.

Of note for this clone: Each gene name is a mouse one. The CDR3 is CASSFTKTYEQYF. The CDR3 bases that were read are TGTGCCAGCAGTTTTACAAAAACATAT. V gene TRBV14 combines with J gene TRBJ2-7; D is undetermined. The CDR3 goes on 4 residues after the read ends, and that part is filled in from the germline J gene. The CDR3 runs to 13 residues. Germline V gives CDR1 SGHDT, CDR2 FRDEAV. Together with reference TRBV14 and TRBJ2-7, the CDR3 gives the full variable domain: EAGVTQSPRYAVLQEGQAVSFWCDPISGHDTLYWYQQPRDQGPQLLVYFRDEAVIDNSQLPSDRFSAVRPKGTNSTLKIQSAKQGDTATYLCASSFTKTYEQYFGPGTRLTVL.

This clone was detected only a few times. Gene names and germline match the mouse. The read comes to an end 4 residues before the CDR3 does, leaving the germline J gene to fill in the end. This chain joins TRBV19 and TRBJ2-1, with TRBD2 identical over 8 bases. Germline-derived CDR1 and CDR2 are FNHDT and SITEND (reference sequence). V was clipped by 0 bases and J by 6 bases; unmatched bases: 5. The CDR3 sequence is 15 residues long. Partial CDR3 DNA: TGTGCCAGCAGTATAGACTGGGGGAATTTTGCT. Amino acid sequence: CASSIDWGNFA. The full CDR3 protein reads CASSIDWGNFAEQFF.

With regard to this clone: Genes and germline are mouse. Coverage ceases 4 residues before the CDR3 finishes, and the germline J gene fills in the end. This rearrangement joins TRBV13-3 to TRBJ2-1; the match to TRBD2 covers 11 bases. CDR3 length: 19 amino acids. V shed 5 bases and J 0 bases; nucleotides not matched to a gene: 13. The germline gives CDR1 NNHDY, CDR2 SYVADS. Partial CDR3 DNA: TGTGCCAGCAGGTCGGGACTGGGGGCCTCTTCCTATAACTATGCT. It is translated as CASRSGLGASSYNYA. The CDR3, in full, reads CASRSGLGASSYNYAEQFF.

This clone showed up just a few times. These gene names are mouse names. Here the CDR3 reads CASSITEHTEVFF. The CDR3 DNA, read in part, is TGTGCCAGCAGTATCACAGAGCACACA. The chain is built from TRBV19 and TRBJ1-1; the D is unclear. The read comes to an end 4 residues before the CDR3 does, leaving the germline J gene to fill in the end. Trimming stripped 2 bases from V and 3 bases from J, with 8 bases between. The CDR3 is made up of 13 amino acids. Germline V lookup: CDR1 FNHDT, CDR2 SITEND (reference sequence).

This clone was seen many times. Genes here carry mouse names. The sequenced fragment ends 4 residues before the CDR3 boundary, so the rest is inferred from the germline J gene. This chain uses TRBV13-3 with TRBJ1-2, with 7 nucleotides matching TRBD1. CDR1 and CDR2 from the germline V gene are NNHDY and SYVADS. This CDR3 is 13 amino acids long. CDR3 sequence: CASWAGGGSDYTF. The DNA read from the CDR3 is TGTGCCAGCTGGGCAGGGGGTGGATCC.

Concerning this clone itself: Gene and germline names: mouse. Read coverage stops 4 residues before the CDR3 terminus; the germline J gene supplies the remainder. This chain connects TRBV1 to TRBJ1-1; D may be TRBD1 (6 bases). The length of the CDR3 is 14 residues. Per the germline V gene, CDR1 is NSQYPW and CDR2 is LRSPGD (reference sequence). The part of the CDR3 DNA that was read is TGCACCTGCAGTGGAACTGGGGGGGCTGGA. Translation gives CTCSGTGGAG. In full, the CDR3 is CTCSGTGGAGEVFF.

Many counts were recorded for this clone. Each gene name is a mouse one. The covered CDR3 bases are TGTGCCAGCAGTGCCCTGACTGGGGGCATAACTAGTGCAGAA. Translating gives CASSALTGGITSAE. In full, the CDR3 reads CASSALTGGITSAETLYF. This chain joins TRBV13-3 and TRBJ2-3; 9 positions match TRBD2. The CDR3 end falls 4 residues outside the read, so it is completed with the germline J gene. Germline V gives CDR1 NNHDY, CDR2 SYVADS. This CDR3 has 18 residues. The V segment lost 3 bases and the J segment 0 bases; nucleotides outside the gene matches: 11.

This clone was counted a few times. Mouse gene names apply. Read coverage stops 4 residues before the CDR3 terminus; the germline J gene supplies the remainder. The V gene is TRBV13-1, the J gene TRBJ2-3; 11 bases are a match to TRBD2. CDR1 is NSHNY and CDR2 is SYGAGN in the germline V gene. The CDR3 has 17 amino acids. The V gene end was trimmed by 4 bases and the J gene end by 0 bases; junction bases not matched to a gene: 7. CDR3 region: CASSPRTGGNSAETLYF. The DNA read from the CDR3 is TGTGCCAGCAGTCCCCGGACTGGGGGGAATAGTGCAGAA.

This clone was counted between two and nine times. Germline and genes: mouse. The read halts 4 residues ahead of the CDR3 end, with the missing end drawn from the germline J gene. The chain employs TRBV13-1 and TRBJ2-1; 8 bases map to TRBD2. V dropped 3 bases and J dropped 4; count of bases not matched to a gene: 12. The CDR3 has 17 residues. Germline V gene data show CDR1 as NSHNY and CDR2 as SYGAGN. Incomplete CDR3 DNA: TGTGCCAGCAGTGTCGGCCCCAACCGGGACTGGTATGCT. Translating it yields CASSVGPNRDWYA. The complete CDR3 reads CASSVGPNRDWYAEQFF.

As concerns this clone: Here the gene names and germline are mouse. Read coverage stops 4 residues before the CDR3 terminus; the germline J gene supplies the remainder. The chain employs TRBV19 and TRBJ2-7; 11 bases agree with TRBD1. Germline V gives CDR1 FNHDT, CDR2 SITEND (reference sequence). The CDR3 has 15 amino acids. Partial CDR3 DNA: TGTGCCAGCAGTATAACGTGGACAGGGGGCAAT. Translation gives CASSITWTGGN. The CDR3 as a whole reads CASSITWTGGNEQYF.

Details on this clone: Gene and germline names: mouse. The read terminates 4 residues ahead of where the CDR3 ends, so the germline J gene completes it. The V gene is TRBV17, the J gene TRBJ1-1; 10 positions match TRBD1. J gave up 0 bases and V 5 bases, and 3 bases lay outside the gene matches. This CDR3 spans 15 amino acids. Germline assignment: CDR1 MNHDT and CDR2 YYDKIL. CDR3: CASSSGTGANTEVFF. The covered CDR3 bases are TGTGCTAGCAGTTCCGGGACAGGGGCAAACACA.

Concerning this clone: Gene and germline names: mouse. The CDR3 end lies 4 residues beyond the end of the read and is filled in from the germline J gene. This chain uses TRBV15 with TRBJ1-2; TRBD1 matches at 10 bases. Germline trimming cut 1 base from V and 3 bases from J; bases unmatched to any gene: 2. The CDR3 has 15 amino acids. The germline V gene has CDR1 SGHND and CDR2 FRSKSL. The CDR3: CASSLEGQGYSDYTF. Partial CDR3 DNA: TGTGCCAGCAGTTTAGAGGGACAGGGGTACTCC.